Included here is one T cell receptor beta chain sequence, with context. A read error may account for a junction end that differs from germline. Specified time point: pre-treatment sample, taken before nivolumab and TIL therapy. Most excised metastases sampled were pleural nodules or supraclavicular lymph nodes. This entry comes from a study of TIL therapy for anti-PD-1-resistant metastatic lung cancer. Overall study: Half of patients were current or former smokers.

CDR1 and CDR2 (germline): MNHNS, SASEGT. This CDR3 contains 15 residues. The libraries were made with immunoSEQ v3. Assay used: immunoSEQ multiplex PCR; TCRdb lists only in-frame clones, some missing. The sample lists roughly 26,000 clones; over 60% were seen once. The sequence was collected from a person between 30 and 80 years old with non-small cell lung cancer. The sequenced sample was tumor tissue, obtained at baseline. The genes are TRBV6-1 and TRBJ1-4; tentatively, D is TRBD1 (5 bases). CDR3 bases: TGTGCCAGCAGTGAAGCGGGGGGAGCTAATCAAAAACTGTTTTTT. It encodes CASSEAGGANQKLFF.